These T cell receptor beta chains were read from a single sample in a study of cytotoxic CD8 clonotypes in ibrutinib-treated CLL. The table came from immunoSEQ multiplex PCR; TCRdb's copy has only in-frame clones and leaves some out. Here the sample spans approximately 45,000 clones, almost 70% being singletons. This sample comprised PBMCs, obtained after 12 months of ibrutinib treatment. These receptors were obtained from a human donor with chronic lymphocytic leukemia. Each CDR3 is given with its conserved first and last residue. A D gene is named only where the DNA matches it firmly. The listing skips clone size in some rows; elsewhere it reads once, few, many or a size class.

D: -
size: -
J: TRBJ2-7
V: TRBV5-8
DNA: TGTGCCAGCAGGGGAAGGAGATCGGCCTACGAGCAGTACTTC
CDR3: CASRGRRSAYEQYF

D: TRBD2
size: -
J: TRBJ2-7
V: TRBV6-4
DNA: TGTGCCAGCAGTGGGGCCCGAAGACTAGCGGACTTACGTGTGCAGTACTTC
CDR3: CASSGARRLADLRVQYF

D: TRBD2
size: -
J: TRBJ2-4
V: TRBV5-1
DNA: TGCGCCAGCAGCTTGGGGGGACTAGCGAGGGATAAAAACATTCAGTACTTC
CDR3: CASSLGGLARDKNIQYF

D: -
size: -
J: TRBJ2-2
V: TRBV7-8
DNA: TGTGCCAGCAGCTTCGTCAACAGGGTTGCCGGGGAGCTGTTTTTT
CDR3: CASSFVNRVAGELFF

D: -
size: once
J: TRBJ2-5
V: TRBV2
DNA: TGTGCCAGCAGCCGCCCTGCCGTTGAGACCCAGTACTTC
CDR3: CASSRPAVETQYF

D: -
size: few
J: TRBJ1-2
V: TRBV11-1
DNA: TGTGCCAGCAGCCCCATGGGTGGGATCGGCTACACCTTC
CDR3: CASSPMGGIGYTF

D: -
size: few
J: TRBJ2-3
V: TRBV11-2
DNA: TGTGCCAGCAGCTTGCGGGACGATGCAGATACGCAGTATTTT
CDR3: CASSLRDDADTQYF

D: TRBD2
size: -
J: TRBJ2-3
V: TRBV9
DNA: TGTGCCAGCAGCGTAGTGGCGGGAGCAGATACGCAGTATTTT
CDR3: CASSVVAGADTQYF

D: TRBD2
size: few
J: TRBJ2-3
V: TRBV7-9
DNA: TGTGCCAGCAGCTTAGGACTAGCAGAGCCCACAGATACGCAGTATTTT
CDR3: CASSLGLAEPTDTQYF

D: -
size: few
J: TRBJ2-7
V: TRBV7-7
DNA: TGTGCCAGCAGCTTAGAAGAGGGCTACGGGCAGTACTTC
CDR3: CASSLEEGYGQYF

D: TRBD1
size: once
J: TRBJ1-2
V: TRBV5-4
DNA: TGTGCCAGCAGCAACCAGGGGGGATCGGCGGGCTACACCTTC
CDR3: CASSNQGGSAGYTF

D: TRBD2
size: -
J: TRBJ2-2
V: TRBV9
DNA: TGTGCCAGCACCTCGCTAGCGGCGAACACCGGGGAGCTGTTTTTT
CDR3: CASTSLAANTGELFF

D: -
size: -
J: TRBJ2-5
V: TRBV27
DNA: TGTGCCAGCAGTTGGGGCCCCGGGAAGACCCAGTACTTC
CDR3: CASSWGPGKTQYF

D: TRBD2
size: -
J: TRBJ2-2
V: TRBV11-2
DNA: TGTGCCAGCAGCTCAGGAACGCGGGAGGGAGTGGACACCGGGGAGCTGTTTTTT
CDR3: CASSSGTREGVDTGELFF

D: -
size: -
J: TRBJ2-7
V: TRBV6-5
DNA: TGTGCCAGCAGTGATTTCGGGGGAGCCTACGAGCAGTACTTC
CDR3: CASSDFGGAYEQYF

D: TRBD1
size: -
J: TRBJ2-5
V: TRBV10-3
DNA: TGTGCCATCAGTGAGTCAGGACAGGGGTCCCAAGAGACCCAGTACTTC
CDR3: CAISESGQGSQETQYF

D: TRBD1
size: -
J: TRBJ2-7
V: TRBV6-1
DNA: TGTGCCAGCAGTGTGTTGGGGACAGCTATCTCCTACGAGCAGTACTTC
CDR3: CASSVLGTAISYEQYF

D: -
size: few
J: TRBJ1-1
V: TRBV29-1
DNA: TGCAGCGTTGAGGTATCAATGAACACTGAAGCTTTCTTT
CDR3: CSVEVSMNTEAFF

D: TRBD2
size: -
J: TRBJ2-7
V: TRBV11-1
DNA: TGTGCCAGCAGCCTACAGGCGGGAGTCGAGCAGTACTTC
CDR3: CASSLQAGVEQYF

D: -
size: -
J: TRBJ2-1
V: TRBV7-2
DNA: TGTGCCAGCAGCCTAAGGGGTCAGAGCGGGTCAATCAATGAGCAGTTCTTC
CDR3: CASSLRGQSGSINEQFF

D: TRBD2
size: -
J: TRBJ2-1
V: TRBV27
DNA: TGTGCCAGCAGTTTATCGCGGCTAGCGGCCTACAATGAGCAGTTCTTC
CDR3: CASSLSRLAAYNEQFF

D: -
size: -
J: TRBJ2-7
V: TRBV28
DNA: TGTGCCAGCATGTCGTTTGACTACGAGCAGTACTTC
CDR3: CASMSFDYEQYF

D: -
size: -
J: TRBJ2-5
V: TRBV5-4
DNA: TGTGCCAGCAGCTTGGGGTCAAGCGGTCGGGAGACCCAGTACTTC
CDR3: CASSLGSSGRETQYF

D: TRBD1
size: -
J: TRBJ1-4
V: TRBV27
DNA: TGTGCCAGCAGTCCGAGACAGGGCAACTTTCAAAAACTGTTTTTT
CDR3: CASSPRQGNFQKLFF

D: TRBD1
size: -
J: TRBJ2-3
V: TRBV9
DNA: TGTGCCAGCAGCGGTGGACAGGGGGCAGATACGCAGTATTTT
CDR3: CASSGGQGADTQYF

D: -
size: -
J: TRBJ1-2
V: TRBV7-8
DNA: TGTGCCAGCAGCTTAGTAGGGGACCCCAACTATGGCTACACCTTC
CDR3: CASSLVGDPNYGYTF

D: -
size: few
J: TRBJ2-1
V: TRBV6-5
DNA: TGTGCCAGCAGTGCCCCTGGGGAGAGGAACAATGAGCAGTTCTTC
CDR3: CASSAPGERNNEQFF

D: TRBD1
size: -
J: TRBJ2-5
V: TRBV5-4
DNA: TGTGCCAGCAGTCCCGGGACAGGGGAGGGAAGAGAGACCCAGTACTTC
CDR3: CASSPGTGEGRETQYF

D: TRBD2
size: -
J: TRBJ2-7
V: TRBV10-3
DNA: TGTGCCATCAGTGACCACGGGACTAGCGGATCCTACGAGCAGTACTTC
CDR3: CAISDHGTSGSYEQYF

D: -
size: few
J: TRBJ1-2
V: TRBV6-1
DNA: TGTGCCAGCAGTGAACGGGCTAACTATGGCTACACCTTC
CDR3: CASSERANYGYTF

D: -
size: once
J: TRBJ1-1
V: TRBV19
DNA: TGTGCCAGTACCCCGGGACGGCCCATGAACACTGAAGCTTTCTTT
CDR3: CASTPGRPMNTEAFF

D: -
size: -
J: TRBJ1-5
V: TRBV5-1
DNA: TGCGCCAGCAGCTTGTCAGGGATCAGCAATCAGCCCCAGCATTTT
CDR3: CASSLSGISNQPQHF

D: TRBD2
size: -
J: TRBJ2-1
V: TRBV30
DNA: TGTGCCTGGAAACCTAGCGGAAGCAAGAATGAGCAGTTCTTC
CDR3: CAWKPSGSKNEQFF

D: TRBD1
size: -
J: TRBJ2-7
V: TRBV7-9
DNA: TGTGCCAGCAGCCGACAGGGGGCGAGGTACGAGCAGTACTTC
CDR3: CASSRQGARYEQYF

D: -
size: once
J: TRBJ1-5
V: TRBV6-6
DNA: TGTGCCACCACTGCCCTGGGGGGCTATAGCAATCAGCCCCAGCATTTT
CDR3: CATTALGGYSNQPQHF

D: -
size: few
J: TRBJ2-7
V: TRBV27
DNA: TGTGCCAGCAGCTTCGCAGGACCTCCGTCCCGATGGGAGCAGTACTTC
CDR3: CASSFAGPPSRWEQYF

D: -
size: -
J: TRBJ2-5
V: TRBV6-6
DNA: TGTGCCAGCAGAGTCCCCCGGGACCGGGAGACCCAGTACTTC
CDR3: CASRVPRDRETQYF

D: TRBD2
size: -
J: TRBJ2-1
V: TRBV11-2
DNA: TGTGCCAGCAGCTTAGTGGGAGGGTGGGTGCAGTTCTTC
CDR3: CASSLVGGWVQFF

D: -
size: -
J: TRBJ2-5
V: TRBV9
DNA: TGTGCCAGCAGCGTATCCCATCAGAGAGAGACCCAGTACTTC
CDR3: CASSVSHQRETQYF

D: -
size: -
J: TRBJ2-1
V: TRBV19
DNA: TGTGCCACCCTAAAAGAGCAGTTCTTC
CDR3: CATLKEQFF

D: -
size: -
J: TRBJ2-7
V: TRBV20-1
DNA: TGCAGTGCCAATCTTGACCACGAGCAGTACTTC
CDR3: CSANLDHEQYF

D: -
size: few
J: TRBJ2-2
V: TRBV6-5
DNA: TGTGCCAGCAGTTACTCTACTGCCGGGGAGCTGTTTTTT
CDR3: CASSYSTAGELFF

D: -
size: few
J: TRBJ1-3
V: TRBV10-3
DNA: TGTGCCATCAGGCTACCCTCTGGAAACACCATATATTTT
CDR3: CAIRLPSGNTIYF

D: TRBD2
size: -
J: TRBJ2-2
V: TRBV7-3
DNA: TGTGCCAGCAGCTTAGGGACTAGCGGGGAGCTGTTTTTT
CDR3: CASSLGTSGELFF

D: -
size: -
J: TRBJ2-7
V: TRBV7-9
DNA: TGTGCCAGCAGCACCTACTACGAGCAGTACTTC
CDR3: CASSTYYEQYF

D: TRBD2
size: few
J: TRBJ2-2
V: TRBV2
DNA: TGTGCCAGCAGCCCAACTCCGGGACTAGACGCCGGGGAGCTGTTTTTT
CDR3: CASSPTPGLDAGELFF